This TCR beta chain appears in the sequencing data of a study of ipilimumab plus nivolumab after autologous stem cell transplantation. Looking at the study overall: Typical patient got four to six ipilimumab doses and seven to nine nivolumab doses (median).

This clone has only one observation. Repertoires were generated with immunoSEQ multiplex PCR, while TCRdb's copy carries only in-frame clones and drops some. The sample lists 9,000 to 15,000 clones, roughly 70% occurring once. The source material was PBMCs, sampled in a trial of ipilimumab plus nivolumab as post-transplant consolidation. The source is a male donor with multiple myeloma.

CDR3 sequence: CAWNPGGKLNTEAFF. The CDR3, as DNA: TGTGCCTGGAACCCAGGGGGCAAGTTGAACACTGAAGCTTTCTTT. This chain connects TRBV30 to TRBJ1-1; TRBD1 matches 8 bases. J was trimmed by 0 bases and V by 4 bases; bases with no gene match: 7. CDR1 is GTSNPN, CDR2 SVGIG, per germline (reference sequence). CDR3 length equals 15 residues.